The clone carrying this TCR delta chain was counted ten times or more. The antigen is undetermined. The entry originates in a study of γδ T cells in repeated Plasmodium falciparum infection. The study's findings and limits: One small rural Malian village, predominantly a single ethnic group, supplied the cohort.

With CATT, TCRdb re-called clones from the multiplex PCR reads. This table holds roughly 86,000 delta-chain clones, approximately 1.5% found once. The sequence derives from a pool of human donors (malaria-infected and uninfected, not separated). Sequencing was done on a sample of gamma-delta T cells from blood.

Here the CDR3 reads CACDTLGDASVGGLIF. CDR3 bases: TGTGCCTGTGACACACTGGGGGATGCGAGCGTCGGCGGACTCATCTTT. The chain couples TRDV2 to TRDJ1; 10 bases map to TRDD3. This CDR3 is 16 amino acids long. Germline loops: CDR1 GEAIGNYY, CDR2 EKD. Trimming took 1 base from V and 10 from J; bases not matched to a gene: 14.